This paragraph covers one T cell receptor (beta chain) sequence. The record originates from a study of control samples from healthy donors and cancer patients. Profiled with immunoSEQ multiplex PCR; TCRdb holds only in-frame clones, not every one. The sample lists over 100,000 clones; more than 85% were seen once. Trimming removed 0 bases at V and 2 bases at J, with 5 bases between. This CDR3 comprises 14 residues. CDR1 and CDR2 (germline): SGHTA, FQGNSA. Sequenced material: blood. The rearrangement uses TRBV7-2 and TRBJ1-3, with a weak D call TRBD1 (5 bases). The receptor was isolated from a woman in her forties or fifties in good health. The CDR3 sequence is CASSLAGAGNTIYF. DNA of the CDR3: TGTGCCAGCAGCTTAGCAGGGGCTGGAAACACCATATATTTT.